A selection of T cell receptor beta chains follows, all from one sample in a study of CD4+ T cells in melanoma. The data were produced by immunoSEQ multiplex PCR, yet TCRdb's version contains in-frame clones alone and is incomplete. The table includes just over 14,000 clones, roughly three fifths detected once. The sequencing sample was made of cells from a culture (not recorded whether cultured in vitro). Receptors originate from a human donor with melanoma. CDR3s include the opening cysteine and the closing phenylalanine or tryptophan. The order of the fields is clone size, J gene, V gene, D gene, CDR3 DNA, CDR3 protein. D genes are given only for firm matches. Not all rows give a size; the values are once, few, many and, for expanded clones, a class.

clone_size: -; j_call: TRBJ1-1; v_call: TRBV30; d_call: -; cdr3_nt: TGTGCCTGGAGTGGCCACTACACGGCCCAAGAAGCTTTCTTT; cdr3_aa: CAWSGHYTAQEAFF
clone_size: medium-sized; j_call: TRBJ1-5; v_call: TRBV19; d_call: -; cdr3_nt: TGTGCCAGTAGTGTGGGGTGGCAGCCCCAGCATTTT; cdr3_aa: CASSVGWQPQHF
clone_size: -; j_call: TRBJ2-1; v_call: TRBV6-1; d_call: -; cdr3_nt: TGTGCCAGCAGTTTAACAGGGTACAGCGAGCAGTTCTTC; cdr3_aa: CASSLTGYSEQFF
clone_size: -; j_call: TRBJ2-1; v_call: TRBV5-6; d_call: -; cdr3_nt: TGTGCCAGCAGCTTGGACTACAATGAGCAGTTCTTC; cdr3_aa: CASSLDYNEQFF
clone_size: -; j_call: TRBJ2-3; v_call: TRBV2; d_call: -; cdr3_nt: TGTGCCAGCAGGGGATCCGATCAGTACACAGATACGCAGTATTTT; cdr3_aa: CASRGSDQYTDTQYF
clone_size: -; j_call: TRBJ2-3; v_call: TRBV5-1; d_call: TRBD1; cdr3_nt: TGCGCCAGCAGCTTGGCCGGGACAGGGCCTACCACAGATACGCAGTATTTT; cdr3_aa: CASSLAGTGPTTDTQYF
clone_size: -; j_call: TRBJ1-2; v_call: TRBV29-1; d_call: -; cdr3_nt: TGCAGCGTTGCTGGGAAGAAGGCTGGCCCCTATAACTATGGCTACACCTTC; cdr3_aa: CSVAGKKAGPYNYGYTF
clone_size: once; j_call: TRBJ1-1; v_call: TRBV11-1; d_call: TRBD1; cdr3_nt: TGTGCCAGCAGCCCTGGATCAGGGGGCCGTACTGAAGCTTTCTTT; cdr3_aa: CASSPGSGGRTEAFF
clone_size: few; j_call: TRBJ1-1; v_call: TRBV19; d_call: -; cdr3_nt: TGTGCCAGTAGTTACCGGGACCTAGAAGCTTTCTTT; cdr3_aa: CASSYRDLEAFF
clone_size: -; j_call: TRBJ1-3; v_call: TRBV9; d_call: -; cdr3_nt: TGTGCCAGCAGCCCCACAGGGCATGGAAACACCATATATTTT; cdr3_aa: CASSPTGHGNTIYF
clone_size: medium-sized; j_call: TRBJ2-4; v_call: TRBV2; d_call: -; cdr3_nt: TGTGCCAGCATGGCCGGACCGGGAAACATTCAGTACTTC; cdr3_aa: CASMAGPGNIQYF
clone_size: few; j_call: TRBJ1-2; v_call: TRBV30; d_call: -; cdr3_nt: TGTGCCTGGCGACAGGAGGGGACGGTAAACTATGGCTACACCTTC; cdr3_aa: CAWRQEGTVNYGYTF
clone_size: -; j_call: TRBJ2-7; v_call: TRBV15; d_call: -; cdr3_nt: TGTGCCACCAGCAGGACAACCGAGCAGTACTTC; cdr3_aa: CATSRTTEQYF
clone_size: -; j_call: TRBJ2-3; v_call: TRBV10-3; d_call: -; cdr3_nt: TGTGCCATCAGTGAGCCAAGGAATACAACGCAGTATTTT; cdr3_aa: CAISEPRNTTQYF
clone_size: -; j_call: TRBJ2-7; v_call: TRBV29-1; d_call: TRBD2; cdr3_nt: TGCAGCGCCGGTACTAGCGGGGGGCGATACGAGCAGTACTTC; cdr3_aa: CSAGTSGGRYEQYF
clone_size: -; j_call: TRBJ1-1; v_call: TRBV2; d_call: -; cdr3_nt: TGTGCCAGCAGTGAATTGGGGGGGGACTTGATTGAAGCTTTCTTT; cdr3_aa: CASSELGGDLIEAFF
clone_size: once; j_call: TRBJ1-5; v_call: TRBV6-5; d_call: -; cdr3_nt: TGTGCCAGCAGCCGAAGCCTTCAGCCCCAGCATTTT; cdr3_aa: CASSRSLQPQHF
clone_size: -; j_call: TRBJ2-3; v_call: TRBV10-3; d_call: -; cdr3_nt: TGTGCCATCAGTGAGCGGGGGGCCCGAGATACGCAGTATTTT; cdr3_aa: CAISERGARDTQYF